This is a list of T cell receptor beta chains from one sample in a study of Graves' ophthalmopathy and Graves' hyperthyroidism. TCRdb re-called the multiplex PCR reads with MiXCR, one entry per CDR3 protein. The table has 300,000 to 500,000 distinct CDR3 sequences, 15% to 19% seen once. The specimen was peripheral blood. Every receptor here comes from a woman younger than 35 with stable Graves' hyperthyroidism. Both conserved end residues are part of each CDR3. Fields, in order: clone size, V gene, J gene, D gene, CDR3 DNA, CDR3 protein. D genes are given only for firm matches. The size entry is marked missing in some rows and otherwise reads once, few, many or a size class.

clone size: many; V gene: TRBV11-2; J gene: TRBJ2-7; D gene: TRBD1; CDR3 DNA: TGTGCCAGCAGCCCAGACAGGGGGAGCTCCTACGAGCAGTACTTC; CDR3 protein: CASSPDRGSSYEQYF
clone size: -; V gene: TRBV20-1; J gene: TRBJ2-7; D gene: -; CDR3 DNA: TGCAGTGCTAGAGATTGGAGGGGTCGAACCTACGAGCAGTACTTC; CDR3 protein: CSARDWRGRTYEQYF
clone size: few; V gene: TRBV12-3/TRBV12-4; J gene: TRBJ1-5; D gene: -; CDR3 DNA: TGTGCCAGCAGTTTGGACATAGCGCAGCCCCAGCATTTT; CDR3 protein: CASSLDIAQPQHF
clone size: once; V gene: TRBV6-1; J gene: TRBJ1-1; D gene: -; CDR3 DNA: TGTGCCAGCAGTGAAACAGGTTCTCACACTGAAGCTTTCTTT; CDR3 protein: CASSETGSHTEAFF
clone size: many; V gene: TRBV6-2/TRBV6-3; J gene: TRBJ1-1; D gene: TRBD1; CDR3 DNA: TGTGCCAGCACAAGGACAGGCCCCACTGAAGCTTTCTTT; CDR3 protein: CASTRTGPTEAFF
clone size: many; V gene: TRBV11-3; J gene: TRBJ2-7; D gene: -; CDR3 DNA: TGTGCCAGCAGCTGGGGACAAAGCTCCTACGAGCAGTACTTC; CDR3 protein: CASSWGQSSYEQYF
clone size: few; V gene: TRBV7-2; J gene: TRBJ2-4; D gene: -; CDR3 DNA: TGTGCCAGCAGCTTCGAGACAGGTTTGGGGGCCAAAAACATTAAGTACTTC; CDR3 protein: CASSFETGLGAKNIKYF
clone size: -; V gene: TRBV20-1; J gene: TRBJ1-2; D gene: -; CDR3 DNA: TGCAGTGCTGCGAAACCTTTTAACTATGGCTACACCTTC; CDR3 protein: CSAAKPFNYGYTF
clone size: few; V gene: TRBV12-3/TRBV12-4; J gene: TRBJ2-4; D gene: -; CDR3 DNA: TGTGCCAGCAGTGAGGGAGCCAAAAACATTCAGTACTTC; CDR3 protein: CASSEGAKNIQYF
clone size: many; V gene: TRBV5-1; J gene: TRBJ1-2; D gene: TRBD1; CDR3 DNA: TGCGCCAGCAGCTTTTCGGACAGGACTGGCTACACCTTC; CDR3 protein: CASSFSDRTGYTF
clone size: -; V gene: TRBV6-1; J gene: TRBJ1-1; D gene: TRBD1; CDR3 DNA: TGTGCCAGCAAGCGACAGGGAACTGAAGCTTTCTTT; CDR3 protein: CASKRQGTEAFF
clone size: -; V gene: TRBV9; J gene: TRBJ2-7; D gene: TRBD1; CDR3 DNA: TGTGCCAGCAGCGGAACACCGGGACAGAGTCCCTACGAGCAGTACTTC; CDR3 protein: CASSGTPGQSPYEQYF
clone size: many; V gene: TRBV29-1; J gene: TRBJ1-2; D gene: -; CDR3 DNA: TGCAGCGCTGACCTTAAGGAAGGGCGCGGTGGCTACACCTTC; CDR3 protein: CSADLKEGRGGYTF
clone size: many; V gene: TRBV12-3/TRBV12-4; J gene: TRBJ1-5; D gene: -; CDR3 DNA: TGTGCCAGCAGTTCAGGGCCACCGTATAGCAATCAGCCCCAGCATTTT; CDR3 protein: CASSSGPPYSNQPQHF
clone size: many; V gene: TRBV6-2/TRBV6-3; J gene: TRBJ2-7; D gene: -; CDR3 DNA: TGTGCCAGCAGTTACTCTCCCGCAGGAGCTCTTTACGAGCAGTACTTC; CDR3 protein: CASSYSPAGALYEQYF
clone size: -; V gene: TRBV15; J gene: TRBJ2-7; D gene: TRBD1; CDR3 DNA: TGTGCCACCAGCAGGTTCCCGGGACAGGCCTACGAGCAGTACTTC; CDR3 protein: CATSRFPGQAYEQYF
clone size: many; V gene: TRBV19; J gene: TRBJ1-6; D gene: -; CDR3 DNA: TGTGCCAGTAGTACAGACCCGGGTTCACCCCTCCACTTT; CDR3 protein: CASSTDPGSPLHF
clone size: once; V gene: TRBV7-2; J gene: TRBJ1-2; D gene: TRBD1; CDR3 DNA: TGTGCCAGCAGCTTCGAGGGGGCCTATGGCTACACCTTC; CDR3 protein: CASSFEGAYGYTF
clone size: many; V gene: TRBV15; J gene: TRBJ1-2; D gene: -; CDR3 DNA: TGTGCCACCAGCAGATCAGGTGTAGGAGGGAACACCTTC; CDR3 protein: CATSRSGVGGNTF
clone size: many; V gene: TRBV29-1; J gene: TRBJ2-2; D gene: -; CDR3 DNA: TGCAGCGTTGGTGACAGGAACACCGGGGAGCTGTTTTTT; CDR3 protein: CSVGDRNTGELFF
clone size: many; V gene: TRBV6-2/TRBV6-3; J gene: TRBJ1-2; D gene: -; CDR3 DNA: TGTGCCAGCAGTTACAGTCTGAGGCAACCAGGGTCTTATGGCTACACCTTC; CDR3 protein: CASSYSLRQPGSYGYTF
clone size: few; V gene: TRBV4-1; J gene: TRBJ1-2; D gene: TRBD1; CDR3 DNA: TGCGCCAGCAGCCCACCGGGACAGGTGTATTATGGCTACACCTTC; CDR3 protein: CASSPPGQVYYGYTF
clone size: many; V gene: TRBV7-8; J gene: TRBJ1-3; D gene: -; CDR3 DNA: TGTGCCAGCAGCTCTGCCGGGACAATGAATGGAGACACCATATATTTT; CDR3 protein: CASSSAGTMNGDTIYF
clone size: many; V gene: TRBV20-1; J gene: TRBJ1-1; D gene: -; CDR3 DNA: TGCAGTGCTCAGGGGATGAACACTGAAGCTTTCTTT; CDR3 protein: CSAQGMNTEAFF
clone size: many; V gene: TRBV2; J gene: TRBJ1-1; D gene: TRBD1; CDR3 DNA: TGTGCCAGCCCAGGACAGGGAGGGACTGAAGCTTTCTTT; CDR3 protein: CASPGQGGTEAFF
clone size: few; V gene: TRBV6-2/TRBV6-3; J gene: TRBJ2-6; D gene: -; CDR3 DNA: TGTGCCAGCAGTTACTCAGAAGGGTTTGGGGCCAACGTCCTGACTTTC; CDR3 protein: CASSYSEGFGANVLTF
clone size: many; V gene: TRBV7-2; J gene: TRBJ2-2; D gene: -; CDR3 DNA: TGTGCCAGCAGCTTACTGCAGCTGAACACCGGGGAGCTGTTTTTT; CDR3 protein: CASSLLQLNTGELFF
clone size: -; V gene: TRBV15; J gene: TRBJ1-5; D gene: TRBD1; CDR3 DNA: TGTGCCACCAGCAGAACCCGACAGGGCAGTCAGCCCCAGCATTTT; CDR3 protein: CATSRTRQGSQPQHF
clone size: many; V gene: TRBV11-2; J gene: TRBJ2-7; D gene: -; CDR3 DNA: TGTGCCAGCAGCTTCCTCCCTACGGCCTACGAGCAGTACTTC; CDR3 protein: CASSFLPTAYEQYF
clone size: many; V gene: TRBV12-3/TRBV12-4; J gene: TRBJ1-2; D gene: TRBD1; CDR3 DNA: TGTGCCAGCAGTTTCGGACAGGCTTACTATGGCTACACCTTC; CDR3 protein: CASSFGQAYYGYTF
clone size: few; V gene: TRBV5-1; J gene: TRBJ2-7; D gene: -; CDR3 DNA: TGCGCCAGCAGCTTGTTGGCAGTTTCCTACGAGCAGTACTTC; CDR3 protein: CASSLLAVSYEQYF
clone size: few; V gene: TRBV9; J gene: TRBJ1-1; D gene: -; CDR3 DNA: TGTGCCAGCAGCGTAACAAGTTCCTCGACGATCACTGATGCTTTCTTT; CDR3 protein: CASSVTSSSTITDAFF
clone size: few; V gene: TRBV4-1; J gene: TRBJ1-3; D gene: -; CDR3 DNA: TGCGCCAGCAGCCAAGTCGGGGGTATTGGAAACACCATATATTTT; CDR3 protein: CASSQVGGIGNTIYF
clone size: -; V gene: TRBV4-1; J gene: TRBJ1-2; D gene: -; CDR3 DNA: TGCGCCAGCAGCCAAGTTGGGTCAGCTTCTAACTATGGCTACACCTTC; CDR3 protein: CASSQVGSASNYGYTF
clone size: many; V gene: TRBV7-3; J gene: TRBJ1-6; D gene: -; CDR3 DNA: TGTGCCAGCAGCCCCATGCGGAATTCACCCCTCCACTTT; CDR3 protein: CASSPMRNSPLHF
clone size: few; V gene: TRBV3-1; J gene: TRBJ1-2; D gene: -; CDR3 DNA: TGTGCCAGCAGCTTAAAGGGCCAGAAACGCACCTTC; CDR3 protein: CASSLKGQKRTF
clone size: many; V gene: TRBV20-1; J gene: TRBJ2-5; D gene: -; CDR3 DNA: TGCAGTGGATCTCTACGGAGGGAAGAGACCCAGTACTTC; CDR3 protein: CSGSLRREETQYF
clone size: -; V gene: TRBV11-2; J gene: TRBJ1-6; D gene: TRBD1; CDR3 DNA: TGTGCCAGCAGGATGGGAGGGGGCCGAATCTATAATTCACCCCTCCACTTT; CDR3 protein: CASRMGGGRIYNSPLHF
clone size: many; V gene: TRBV7-3; J gene: TRBJ2-2; D gene: -; CDR3 DNA: TGTGCCAGCAGCTTAACTCCAGTGAACACCGGGGAGCTGTTTTTT; CDR3 protein: CASSLTPVNTGELFF
clone size: many; V gene: TRBV10-2; J gene: TRBJ1-2; D gene: -; CDR3 DNA: TGCGCCAGCAGTGAGTCTTCTCCTATATATGGCTACACCTTC; CDR3 protein: CASSESSPIYGYTF
clone size: many; V gene: TRBV5-1; J gene: TRBJ2-5; D gene: -; CDR3 DNA: TGCGCCAGCACTTGGACAGACCCTCGGGAGACCCAGTACTTC; CDR3 protein: CASTWTDPRETQYF
clone size: -; V gene: TRBV28; J gene: TRBJ1-6; D gene: TRBD1; CDR3 DNA: TGTGCCAGCAGTGCCAGACAGGGGGTGGATTCACCCCTCCACTTT; CDR3 protein: CASSARQGVDSPLHF
clone size: -; V gene: TRBV11-3; J gene: TRBJ1-1; D gene: -; CDR3 DNA: TGTGCCAGCAGCCCTGTATCGACAGTGAACACTGAAGCTTTCTTT; CDR3 protein: CASSPVSTVNTEAFF
clone size: many; V gene: TRBV5-5; J gene: TRBJ2-5; D gene: -; CDR3 DNA: TGTGCCAGCAGCGTGACAGGGACCCAGTACTTC; CDR3 protein: CASSVTGTQYF
clone size: many; V gene: TRBV6-1; J gene: TRBJ2-2; D gene: -; CDR3 DNA: TGTGCCAGCAGTGAATTATTCGGGAGCGGGGAGCTGTTTTTT; CDR3 protein: CASSELFGSGELFF
clone size: many; V gene: TRBV20-1; J gene: TRBJ1-1; D gene: -; CDR3 DNA: TGCAGTGCTGCCAGACGTACTCAAGGGGGGGCGAACACTGAAGCTTTCTTT; CDR3 protein: CSAARRTQGGANTEAFF
clone size: few; V gene: TRBV2; J gene: TRBJ2-4; D gene: -; CDR3 DNA: TGTGCCAGCACTTTAGGGCTCTACAAAAACATTCAGTACTTC; CDR3 protein: CASTLGLYKNIQYF
clone size: many; V gene: TRBV4-2; J gene: TRBJ1-2; D gene: TRBD1; CDR3 DNA: TGTGCCAGCAGCCAAGAACCGACAGGGAACTATGGCTACACCTTC; CDR3 protein: CASSQEPTGNYGYTF
clone size: many; V gene: TRBV5-1; J gene: TRBJ1-2; D gene: TRBD1; CDR3 DNA: TGCGCCAGCAGCTCGAAGACCGGGACAGTGCCATATGGCTACACCTTC; CDR3 protein: CASSSKTGTVPYGYTF
clone size: many; V gene: TRBV10-3; J gene: TRBJ1-5; D gene: -; CDR3 DNA: TGTGCCATCAGTGATATCGTAAATAGCAATCAGCCCCAGCATTTT; CDR3 protein: CAISDIVNSNQPQHF
clone size: many; V gene: TRBV10-2; J gene: TRBJ2-7; D gene: -; CDR3 DNA: TGCGCCAGCAGTGAGACGTTATACGAGCAGTACTTC; CDR3 protein: CASSETLYEQYF
clone size: many; V gene: TRBV24-1; J gene: TRBJ1-2; D gene: -; CDR3 DNA: TGTGCCACCAGTGATTGGGGGGCTAACTATGGCTACACCTTC; CDR3 protein: CATSDWGANYGYTF
clone size: many; V gene: TRBV5-1; J gene: TRBJ1-1; D gene: -; CDR3 DNA: TGCGCCAGCAGCTTGGCGGGACTGTCAACTGAAGCTTTCTTT; CDR3 protein: CASSLAGLSTEAFF
clone size: many; V gene: TRBV6-2/TRBV6-3; J gene: TRBJ1-5; D gene: -; CDR3 DNA: TGTGCCAGCAGTTACTCGGGAAATAGCAATCAGCCCCAGCATTTT; CDR3 protein: CASSYSGNSNQPQHF
clone size: many; V gene: TRBV12-3/TRBV12-4; J gene: TRBJ1-1; D gene: TRBD1; CDR3 DNA: TGTGCCAGCAGTTCCCCGACAGGGAAGGGCACTGAAGCTTTCTTT; CDR3 protein: CASSSPTGKGTEAFF